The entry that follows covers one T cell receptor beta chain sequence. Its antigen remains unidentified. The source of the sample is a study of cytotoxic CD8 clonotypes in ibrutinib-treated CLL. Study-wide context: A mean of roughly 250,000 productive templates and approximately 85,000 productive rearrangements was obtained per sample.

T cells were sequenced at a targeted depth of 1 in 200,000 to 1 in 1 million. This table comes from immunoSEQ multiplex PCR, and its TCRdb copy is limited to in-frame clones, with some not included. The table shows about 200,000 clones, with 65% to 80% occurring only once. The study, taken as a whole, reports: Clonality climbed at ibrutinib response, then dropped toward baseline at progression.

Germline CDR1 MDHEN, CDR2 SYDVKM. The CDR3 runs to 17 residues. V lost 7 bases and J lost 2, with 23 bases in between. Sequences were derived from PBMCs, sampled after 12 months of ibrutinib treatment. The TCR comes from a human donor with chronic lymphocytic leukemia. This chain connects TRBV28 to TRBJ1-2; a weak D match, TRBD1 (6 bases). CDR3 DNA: TGTGCCAGCAACTCCTGGGGGGTGGACAGCGGCAACTATGGCTACACCTTC. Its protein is CASNSWGVDSGNYGYTF.